This is a list of T cell receptor beta chains from one sample in a study. In TCRdb, the RT-PCR reads were re-called with MiXCR into one record per CDR3 protein. Here the sample spans almost 700,000 distinct CDR3 sequences, 14% being singletons. Sequencing used memory CD4+ T cells from blood. The receptors come from a female donor in good health, serving as a healthy control. The CDR3 runs from the conserved cysteine through the conserved F or W. The order of the fields is V gene, CDR3 protein.

V gene: TRBV7-6; CDR3 protein: CASSSEPYSPLHF
V gene: TRBV3-1; CDR3 protein: CASSQVRGREGYTF
V gene: TRBV7-9; CDR3 protein: CASSFLSDTHEQYF
V gene: TRBV18; CDR3 protein: CASSPLKEGAFYEQYF
V gene: TRBV27; CDR3 protein: CASKETGGFYEQYF
V gene: TRBV3-1; CDR3 protein: CASSRAYRGVYGYTF
V gene: TRBV20-1; CDR3 protein: CSASLFLEQYF
V gene: TRBV5-1; CDR3 protein: CASTRGNSPLHF
V gene: TRBV7-9; CDR3 protein: CASSLAVGTQETQYF
V gene: TRBV3-1; CDR3 protein: CATSGVSETQYF
V gene: TRBV20-1; CDR3 protein: CSVHTSGNNEQFF
V gene: TRBV7-8; CDR3 protein: CASSLFAGGEQPQHF
V gene: TRBV3-1; CDR3 protein: CASSQLGGGNSPLHF
V gene: TRBV4-1; CDR3 protein: CASSPGASRSNEQFF
V gene: TRBV15; CDR3 protein: CATSRQGARDSPLHF
V gene: TRBV29-1; CDR3 protein: CSATLPRVGEISYNEQFF
V gene: TRBV20-1; CDR3 protein: CSAVGQRRSYNEQFF
V gene: TRBV28; CDR3 protein: CACGLASHEQYF
V gene: TRBV27; CDR3 protein: CASSFGGGESYEQYF
V gene: TRBV12-3/TRBV12-4; CDR3 protein: CASSLGIGRTDTQYF
V gene: TRBV2; CDR3 protein: CASSEERAADQPQHF
V gene: TRBV6-5; CDR3 protein: CASKGADSSRETQYF
V gene: TRBV28; CDR3 protein: CASSPPTGPTNEKLFF
V gene: TRBV20-1; CDR3 protein: CSVRGLASYNEQFF
V gene: TRBV6-6; CDR3 protein: CASSSPSTGSNEKLFF
V gene: TRBV7-3; CDR3 protein: CASSLLQGGVGEQFF
V gene: TRBV27; CDR3 protein: CASSRDVVGSYNEQFF
V gene: TRBV3-1; CDR3 protein: CASSQDQGWNSPLHF
V gene: TRBV2; CDR3 protein: CASSGLLGYGYTF
V gene: TRBV5-1; CDR3 protein: CASSLARPGTDTQYF
V gene: TRBV20-1; CDR3 protein: CSARLLAGYEQYF
V gene: TRBV20-1; CDR3 protein: CSAAPPRGNQPQHF
V gene: TRBV7-2; CDR3 protein: CASSIPGAGTLGYTF
V gene: TRBV20-1; CDR3 protein: CSASSLGSRYNEQFF
V gene: TRBV3-1; CDR3 protein: CASSRPGSGQPQHF
V gene: TRBV20-1; CDR3 protein: CSARDPKAGGQPQHF
V gene: TRBV7-2; CDR3 protein: CASSLFGTTDGYTF
V gene: TRBV20-1; CDR3 protein: CSARVVGGPPEAFF
V gene: TRBV20-1; CDR3 protein: CSARRAGANYGYTF
V gene: TRBV12-3/TRBV12-4; CDR3 protein: CASTLGAIDTEAFF
V gene: TRBV7-8; CDR3 protein: CASTHAGTGYSGNTIYF
V gene: TRBV6-5; CDR3 protein: CASRKEALGGGYGYTF
V gene: TRBV7-2; CDR3 protein: CASSLGGANYGYTF
V gene: TRBV24-1; CDR3 protein: CATSAGYYGYTF
V gene: TRBV7-3; CDR3 protein: CASSLKFNTEAFF
V gene: TRBV18; CDR3 protein: CASSPRTSSPEQFF
V gene: TRBV6-2/TRBV6-3; CDR3 protein: CASSYPSRQGLTYRETQYF
V gene: TRBV6-5; CDR3 protein: CASSYSLTSLTYEQYF
V gene: TRBV7-3; CDR3 protein: CASSSTPSPGGETQYF
V gene: TRBV9; CDR3 protein: CASSGGTASDAEAFF
V gene: TRBV10-3; CDR3 protein: CAISQAAGRGQVEQFF
V gene: TRBV9; CDR3 protein: CASSTLGNYNYGYTF
V gene: TRBV20-1; CDR3 protein: CSGRETSEQYF
V gene: TRBV7-2; CDR3 protein: CASSFARSDQPQHF
V gene: TRBV12-3/TRBV12-4; CDR3 protein: CASSLNRNSWGYTF